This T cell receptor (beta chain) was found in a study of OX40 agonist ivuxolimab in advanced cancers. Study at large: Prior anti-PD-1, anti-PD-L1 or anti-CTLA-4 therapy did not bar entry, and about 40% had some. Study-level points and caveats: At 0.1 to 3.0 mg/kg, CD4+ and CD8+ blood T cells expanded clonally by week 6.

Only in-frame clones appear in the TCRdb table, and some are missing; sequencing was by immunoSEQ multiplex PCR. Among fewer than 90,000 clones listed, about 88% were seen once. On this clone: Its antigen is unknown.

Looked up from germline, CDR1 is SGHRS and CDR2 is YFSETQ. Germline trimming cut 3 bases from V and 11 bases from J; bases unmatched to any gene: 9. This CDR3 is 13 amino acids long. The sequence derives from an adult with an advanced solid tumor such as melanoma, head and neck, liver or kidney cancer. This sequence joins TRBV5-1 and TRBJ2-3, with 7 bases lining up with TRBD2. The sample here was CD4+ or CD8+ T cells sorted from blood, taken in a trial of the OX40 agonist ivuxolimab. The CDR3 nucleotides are TGCGCCAGCAGCTCGGGGAGGGAGCGAGAGCAGTATTTT. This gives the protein CASSSGREREQYF. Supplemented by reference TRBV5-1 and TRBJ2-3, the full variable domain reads KAGVTQTPRYLIKTRGQQVTLSCSPISGHRSVSWYQQTPGQGLQFLFEYFSETQRNKGNFPGRFSGRQFSNSRSEMNVSTLELGDSALYLCASSSGREREQYFGPGTRLTVL.